These 15 T cell receptor beta chains came from one sample sequenced in a study of blood T cell repertoires in COVID-19. Sequencing used immunoSEQ multiplex PCR; TCRdb keeps in-frame clones, though not all of them. The top ten hold roughly 2.8% of the sample, which has 250,000 to 350,000 clones, 90% seen once. Material: peripheral blood. These receptors originate from a young woman with COVID-19, enrolled during active disease.

The chain joins TRBV7-2 to TRBJ2-2; the D is unclear. The CDR3 is 16 residues long. CDR1 and CDR2 from the germline V gene are SGHTA and FQGNSA. V lost 3 bases and J 2 bases, leaving 13 bases between the germline ends. The CDR3 DNA reads TGTGCCAGCAGCTTGGGCTCTACCGCAAACACCGGGGAGCTGTTTTTT. This gives the protein CASSLGSTANTGELFF.

V gene TRBV28 combines with J gene TRBJ2-3; D call uncertain. CDR1 MDHEN and CDR2 SYDVKM come from the germline V gene. Trimming stripped 3 bases from V and 2 bases from J, with 12 bases between. There are 15 residues in the CDR3. This CDR3 is CASSFPRLNTDTQYF. CDR3 sequence (DNA): TGTGCCAGCAGTTTCCCGCGGCTCAACACAGATACGCAGTATTTT. Drawing the rest from reference TRBV28 and TRBJ2-3, the complete variable domain is DVKVTQSSRYLVKRTGEKVFLECVQDMDHENMFWYRQDPGLGLRLIYFSYDVKMKEKGDIPEGYSVSREKKERFSLILESASTNQTSMYLCASSFPRLNTDTQYFGPGTRLTVL.

CDR3 residues: CASSLLARRYYEQYF. In DNA, the CDR3 is TGTGCCAGCAGTTTACTCGCGCGTCGTTACTACGAGCAGTACTTC. This rearrangement joins TRBV28 to TRBJ2-7; unclear D gene. Germline CDR1 MDHEN, CDR2 SYDVKM. V shed 2 bases and J shed 3 bases, with 14 bases lying between them. This CDR3 has 15 residues.

This clone was seen only once. The chain carries TRBV19 and TRBJ2-5; tentatively, D is TRBD2 (6 bases). Trimming pared 0 bases from V and 3 bases from J, leaving 8 bases between. The length of the CDR3 is 14 residues. The germline CDR1 and CDR2 sequences are LNHDA and SQIVND (reference sequence). DNA for the CDR3: TGTGCCAGTAGTATAGAGGGGGGTAAAGAGACCCAGTACTTC. Translated, it gives CASSIEGGKETQYF.

The chain couples TRBV27 to TRBJ1-4; D is possibly TRBD1 (5 bases). V shed 5 bases and J shed 0 bases, with 13 bases lying between them. The CDR3 contains 16 residues. Germline CDR1 is MNHEY and CDR2 is SMNVEV (reference sequence). The CDR3 reads CASSKSTGATNEKLFF. DNA for the CDR3: TGTGCCAGCAGTAAATCCACGGGGGCAACTAATGAAAAACTGTTTTTT.

The chain employs TRBV4-2 and TRBJ1-1; 10 bases align to TRBD1. Germline lookup yields CDR1 LGHNA and CDR2 YNFKEQ. This CDR3 spans 14 amino acids. After removal of 6 bases from V and 1 base from J, the junction contained 2 bases not matched to a gene. The CDR3 DNA follows: TGTGCCAGCAGTCGGGACAGGGGGAACACTGAAGCTTTCTTT. Translated: CASSRDRGNTEAFF.

V and J are TRBV28 and TRBJ2-7, with 8 bases lining up with TRBD1. V was pared by 2 bases and J by 1 base, with 1 base of the junction left unmatched. CDR3 length: 14 residues. Germline V gene sequence: CDR1 MDHEN, CDR2 SYDVKM. CDR3 bases: TGTGCCAGCAGTTTAGGGACAGGATCCTACGAGCAGTACTTC. This encodes CASSLGTGSYEQYF.

The chain is built from TRBV25-1 and TRBJ2-1; 8 nucleotides agree with TRBD2. The length of the CDR3 is 14 residues. Per germline, CDR1 MGHDK and CDR2 SYGVNS. V lost 10 bases and J lost 3; bases outside the gene matches: 8. The CDR3 is CATQGLGNYNEQFF. The CDR3 DNA sequence: TGTGCCACCCAGGGACTAGGCAACTACAATGAGCAGTTCTTC.

Concerning this clone: The junction departs from the called germline gene at one end, perhaps through a read error. This chain uses TRBV13 with TRBJ2-7; 8 bases align to TRBD1. The CDR3 sequence is 14 residues long. CDR1 and CDR2 from the germline V gene are PRHDT and FYEKMQ (reference sequence). CDR3 loop: CASSSDRGSSEQYF. The CDR3 DNA reads TGTGCCAGCAGTTCCGACAGGGGTTCCTCCGAGCAGTACTTC.

CDR3 in DNA: TGTGCCAGCACCCTAGGGGCATCCTATGGCTACACCTTC. This translates into CASTLGASYGYTF. V usage is TRBV7-2 and J usage is TRBJ1-2, with D maybe TRBD1 (5 bases). The CDR3 covers 13 residues. V was pared by 7 bases and J by 4 bases, with 13 bases between. Germline CDR1 is SGHTA and CDR2 is FQGNSA.

The chain has TRBV6-1 and TRBJ1-2, with 8 bases aligning to TRBD1. The CDR3 runs 16 residues. Germline CDR1 MNHNS, CDR2 SASEGT. J gave up 4 bases and V 4 bases, and 11 bases lay outside the gene matches. This CDR3 reads CASSAAGGALGYGYTF. For the CDR3, the DNA is TGTGCCAGCAGTGCGGCAGGGGGCGCATTGGGCTATGGCTACACCTTC.

The gene calls are TRBV7-6 and TRBJ1-5; TRBD1 aligns across 12 bases. Germline values: CDR1 SGHVS, CDR2 FNYEAQ. The CDR3 has 15 residues. V lost 2 bases, J lost 7 bases, and 3 bases stayed unmatched. DNA for the CDR3: TGTGCCAGCAGCTTATCCGGGACAGGGGGCCAGCCCCAGCATTTT. It translates to CASSLSGTGGQPQHF.

V usage is TRBV5-1 and J usage is TRBJ2-3; the match to TRBD2 covers 8 bases. CDR1 and CDR2 (germline): SGHRS, YFSETQ. Germline trimming cut 0 bases from V and 0 bases from J; bases unmatched to any gene: 6. This CDR3 comprises 17 residues. CDR3 in amino acids: CASSLVSGVTSTDTQYF. CDR3 sequence (DNA): TGCGCCAGCAGCTTGGTTAGCGGGGTTACTAGCACAGATACGCAGTATTTT.

The chain combines TRBV28 with TRBJ1-2, with D perhaps matching TRBD1 (6 bases). V was clipped by 5 bases and J by 4 bases, with 17 bases between them. The germline CDR1 and CDR2 sequences are MDHEN and SYDVKM. The CDR3 extends over 15 amino acids. This chain's CDR3 is CASSLSEQGSYGYTF. The CDR3 bases are TGTGCCAGCAGTCTCTCCGAACAGGGATCCTATGGCTACACCTTC.

The CDR3 nucleotides read TGTGCCAGCAGCTTAAGACTAGCGGGAGTTTCCGAGCAGTACTTC. Protein sequence: CASSLRLAGVSEQYF. The V call is TRBV7-2, the J call TRBJ2-7; 12 bases are shared with TRBD2. J was trimmed by 6 bases and V by 2 bases; bases with no gene match: 5. This CDR3 has 15 residues. Germline loops: CDR1 SGHTA, CDR2 FQGNSA.